The rows below give T cell receptor beta chains drawn from one sample of a study of cytomegalovirus exposure and HLA in healthy donors. Sequenced by immunoSEQ multiplex PCR; TCRdb stores in-frame clones only, minus some. The data contain fewer than 120,000 clones, 88% of them singletons. The sample consisted of PBMCs. The origin of the receptors is a woman aged 25-40 years in good health and CMV-seropositive. Both conserved end residues are part of each CDR3. The D gene is left open where the match is weak. Clone size is given for some rows only: seen once, a few or many times, or a class if the clone is expanded.

>.|TRBV25-1|TRBJ1-1|.
TGTGCCAGCAGTGAGTCTTTTCTGGGGGCGATTGTGGCTTTCTTT
CASSESFLGAIVAFF
>once|TRBV9|TRBJ1-1|TRBD1
TGTGCCAGCAGCGTAGAGGGGGCTGTGGGCACTGAAGCTTTCTTT
CASSVEGAVGTEAFF
>.|TRBV30|TRBJ2-1|.
TGTGCCTGGAGTGTATTTCCGGGGGTAATCGGGAATGAGCAGTTCTTC
CAWSVFPGVIGNEQFF
>.|TRBV30|TRBJ1-2|.
TGTGCCTGGAGCCGAGGAGGGGTCGGGGGCTACACCTTC
CAWSRGGVGGYTF
>.|TRBV18|TRBJ2-7|TRBD1
TGTGCCAGCTCGTCGGACAGGGGGTTTAATTCCTACGAGCAGTACTTC
CASSSDRGFNSYEQYF
>.|TRBV7-2|TRBJ2-6|.
TGTGCCAGCAGCTTAGGTCCCTCGACACCGAGCTCTGGGGCCAACGTCCTGACTTTC
CASSLGPSTPSSGANVLTF
>.|TRBV5-4|TRBJ2-7|TRBD2
TGTGCCAGCAGCTTGGCTCTAGCGGGGTCGAGGGAGCAGTACTTC
CASSLALAGSREQYF
>.|TRBV4-2|TRBJ2-1|TRBD1
TGTGCCAGCAGCCTCGCAGGACAGGTCTACAATGAGCAGTTCTTC
CASSLAGQVYNEQFF
>.|TRBV4-1|TRBJ2-7|TRBD1
TGCGCCAGCAGCCAAGATCGGGACAGGACCTACGAGCAGTACTTC
CASSQDRDRTYEQYF
>once|TRBV4-3|TRBJ1-4|.
TGCGCCAGCAGCCACGTACAGGGAACTAATGAAAAACTGTTTTTT
CASSHVQGTNEKLFF
>.|TRBV19|TRBJ1-2|.
TGTGCCAGTAGTCGACGGGTCTCAGCTAACTATGGCTACACCTTC
CASSRRVSANYGYTF
>.|TRBV29-1|TRBJ1-2|TRBD1
TGCAGCGGGAAACAGGGGTATGGCTACACCTTC
CSGKQGYGYTF
>.|TRBV27|TRBJ2-3|TRBD1
TGTGCCAGCAGCCCCGACAGGGGAGGAGATACGCAGTATTTT
CASSPDRGGDTQYF
>.|TRBV18|TRBJ1-2|.
TGTGCCAGCTCACCAGTGAGGGTAGATGGCTACACCTTC
CASSPVRVDGYTF
>.|TRBV6-1|TRBJ2-7|TRBD1
TGTGCCAGCAGTGGTAGGACAGGGTTCTACGAGCAGTACTTC
CASSGRTGFYEQYF
>.|TRBV9|TRBJ2-3|TRBD2
TGTGCCAGCAGCCCTGGACTAGCGGCAGATACGCAGTATTTT
CASSPGLAADTQYF
>.|TRBV29-1|TRBJ2-3|TRBD1
TGCAGCGCCGAGGGGGCGGACTGGGGGCTGCGCACAGATACGCAGTATTTT
CSAEGADWGLRTDTQYF
>.|TRBV5-1|TRBJ1-5|TRBD1
TGCGCCAGCAGCTTGGGCGGGACAGAACCAAATCAGCCCCAGCATTTT
CASSLGGTEPNQPQHF
>.|TRBV5-6|TRBJ1-1|.
TGTGCCAGCAGCTTGTATAGGGGAGGGAACACTGAAGCTTTCTTT
CASSLYRGGNTEAFF
>.|TRBV4-2|TRBJ2-1|.
TGTGCCACCCGACAGGAACCCTACAATGAGCAGTTCTTC
CATRQEPYNEQFF
>once|TRBV13|TRBJ1-6|TRBD1
TGTGCCAGCAGCTCCCGGGACAGTAATTCACCCCTCCACTTT
CASSSRDSNSPLHF
>.|TRBV9|TRBJ2-7|.
TGTGCCAGCAGCGCCGGGGACAACTCCTACGAGCAGTACTTC
CASSAGDNSYEQYF
>.|TRBV2|TRBJ2-5|TRBD2
TGTGCCAGCGGCTGGACTAGCTCCGACCAAGAGACCCAGTACTTC
CASGWTSSDQETQYF
>.|TRBV4-1|TRBJ2-3|TRBD2
TGCGCCAGCATCCTCCCCCAGCGGGGGACAGATACGCAGTATTTT
CASILPQRGTDTQYF
>few|TRBV2|TRBJ1-2|.
TGTGCCAGCAGCCGGGACACACAGGACTATGGCTACACCTTC
CASSRDTQDYGYTF
>.|TRBV7-9|TRBJ1-2|.
TGTGCCAGCAGCTTAGTAGGGGCCGGCTACACCTTC
CASSLVGAGYTF
>.|TRBV5-1|TRBJ1-4|TRBD1
TGCGCCAGCAGCCTAGGACAGGGGCGAACAATTAATGAAAAACTGTTTTTT
CASSLGQGRTINEKLFF
>.|TRBV7-2|TRBJ2-7|.
TGTGCCAGCAGACTAAACCCGGCGGGCGAGCAGTACTTC
CASRLNPAGEQYF
>.|TRBV5-1|TRBJ2-7|TRBD1
TGCGCCAGCAGCCAAGGACAGGGTATGTACGAGCAGTACTTC
CASSQGQGMYEQYF
>.|TRBV30|TRBJ2-7|TRBD2
TGTGCCTGGAGTCTAGCGGGAGTCGGCTACGAGCAGTACTTC
CAWSLAGVGYEQYF
>.|TRBV7-8|TRBJ2-7|.
TGTGCCAGCAGCTTAGCCCAGGGTTGGAACGAGCAGTACTTC
CASSLAQGWNEQYF
>.|TRBV6-6|TRBJ1-4|.
TGTGCCAGCAGTTACAGACGGGGGGAAAAACTGTTTTTT
CASSYRRGEKLFF
>.|TRBV27|TRBJ2-1|TRBD1
TGTGCCAGCAGTTTGGGGACAGGGACTTTGGCCTTGAATGAGCAGTTCTTC
CASSLGTGTLALNEQFF
>.|TRBV10-3|TRBJ2-7|TRBD2
TGTGCCATCAGTGGGGGAGGGTTACGCCCCTACGAGCAGTACTTC
CAISGGGLRPYEQYF
>.|TRBV19|TRBJ1-5|.
TGTGCCAGTAGGGAAGGGGCGATCAATCAGCCCCAGCATTTT
CASREGAINQPQHF
>.|TRBV10-1|TRBJ2-7|.
TGCGCCAGCAGTGAGGGAGCCTCCTACGAGCAGTACTTC
CASSEGASYEQYF
>.|TRBV5-4|TRBJ2-3|.
TGTGCCAGCAGCAAGAGCGGGAGCACAGATACGCAGTATTTT
CASSKSGSTDTQYF
>once|TRBV7-2|TRBJ1-4|TRBD1
TGTGCCAGCAGCTTAGGGGGACAGGGAGGTCGTGGTGAAAAACTGTTTTTT
CASSLGGQGGRGEKLFF
>.|TRBV18|TRBJ1-4|TRBD1
TGTGCCAGCTCACCAGGACAGGGTAATGAAAAACTGTTTTTT
CASSPGQGNEKLFF
>once|TRBV7-6|TRBJ2-6|TRBD1
TGTGCCAGCAGCCCATACCCCGGGACAGGGGGCACTACTGGGGCCAACGTCCTGACTTTC
CASSPYPGTGGTTGANVLTF
>.|TRBV19|TRBJ2-7|TRBD2
TGTGCCAGTAGTACTAGCGGGGCAACCACCTACGAGCAGTACTTC
CASSTSGATTYEQYF
>.|TRBV2|TRBJ2-3|.
TGTGCCAGCAGTGGGACTACTGATACGCAGTATTTT
CASSGTTDTQYF
>.|TRBV2|TRBJ1-1|.
TGTGCCAGCAGAGAAAACGGGGGGAACACTGAAGCTTTCTTT
CASRENGGNTEAFF
>.|TRBV27|TRBJ2-5|TRBD1
TGTGCCAGCCGGGCTCGGACAGGGATCAAGCGGGAGACCCAGTACTTC
CASRARTGIKRETQYF
>few|TRBV27|TRBJ1-6|TRBD1
TGTGCCAGCAGTTCCTCGGGACAGTATAATTCACCCCTCCACTTT
CASSSSGQYNSPLHF
>.|TRBV5-3|TRBJ2-5|.
TGTGCCAGAAGCTCGCACAGGAGAGAGACCCAGTACTTC
CARSSHRRETQYF
>.|TRBV4-1|TRBJ2-1|TRBD2
TGCGCCAGCAGCCAAGTCTCTAGCGGGAGAGGGAATGAGCAGTTCTTC
CASSQVSSGRGNEQFF
>.|TRBV6-4|TRBJ2-7|.
TGTGCCAGCAGTGACTCCCAGGAAAGCTCCTACGAGCAGTACTTC
CASSDSQESSYEQYF
>.|TRBV5-1|TRBJ2-7|TRBD1
TGCGCCAGCAGCCTCGACAGGGTGAGGTACGAGCAGTACTTC
CASSLDRVRYEQYF
>.|TRBV5-6|TRBJ2-6|.
TGTGCCAGCAGCCGAGGCGTCCCGAGCCTCTCTGGGGCCAACGTCCTGACTTTC
CASSRGVPSLSGANVLTF